What follows are 26 T cell receptor beta chains derived from one specimen sequenced in a study of blood T cell repertoires in COVID-19. Here immunoSEQ multiplex PCR was the method, and the copy in TCRdb shows in-frame clones only, minus some. Of more than 85,000 clones listed, approximately 84% are singletons. Input material: peripheral blood. Receptors were obtained from a human donor in a cohort sampled during active COVID-19.

The chain uses TRBV28 and TRBJ2-1; D perhaps matches TRBD2 (5 bases). This CDR3 has 12 residues. The germline V gene encodes CDR1 MDHEN and CDR2 SYDVKM. V was trimmed by 9 bases and J by 4 bases, leaving 10 bases between them. CDR3 bases: TGTGCCAGTACGGGAAGATACAATGAGCAGTTCTTC. Amino acids: CASTGRYNEQFF.

The V gene is TRBV7-2, the J gene TRBJ1-3; D is uncertain. The CDR3 sequence is 14 residues long. The germline CDR1 and CDR2 sequences are SGHTA and FQGNSA. Trimming shortened V by 3 bases and J by 3 bases, and 9 bases separated the two germline ends. CDR3 nucleotides: TGTGCCAGCAGCTTTAGTCAGGTTGGAAACACCATATATTTT. Its protein product is CASSFSQVGNTIYF.

In its sample, this clone was seen a few times. The chain joins TRBV7-2 to TRBJ2-1; 9 bases align to TRBD2. This CDR3 is 16 amino acids long. With V trimmed by 3 bases and J by 8 bases, 11 bases remained unmatched. Germline V CDR1 and CDR2: SGHTA, FQGNSA. CDR3 in DNA: TGTGCCAGCAGCTTGAAACCGGGACTAGCCGGGCATGAGCAGTTCTTC. This gives the protein CASSLKPGLAGHEQFF.

This chain joins TRBV12-5 and TRBJ1-2, with TRBD1 as a possible D gene (5 bases). V lost 2 bases to trimming and J lost 4 bases, with 8 bases between them. Looked up from germline, CDR1 is LGHNT and CDR2 is FRNRAP. The CDR3 sequence is 13 residues long. The CDR3 protein is CASGLLQGYGYTF. The CDR3 nucleotides are TGTGCTAGTGGTTTGCTCCAGGGCTATGGCTACACCTTC.

The chain joins TRBV5-1 to TRBJ1-1; D not certain. The V gene's germline CDR1 is SGHRS and CDR2 YFSETQ. The CDR3 consists of 15 residues. Trimming cost V 5 bases and J 1 base, with 15 bases left between them. CDR3: CASSLIGPQNTEAFF. The CDR3 DNA reads as TGCGCCAGCAGTTTGATTGGGCCTCAGAACACTGAAGCTTTCTTT.

The rearrangement joins TRBV28 to TRBJ2-1; TRBD2 agrees at 12 bases. V lost 6 bases, J lost 0 bases, and 6 bases stayed unmatched. Germline V gives CDR1 MDHEN, CDR2 SYDVKM. The CDR3 totals 17 residues. The CDR3 region has the DNA TGTGCCAGCAGGGGGACTAGCGGGCCGAGCTCCTACAATGAGCAGTTCTTC. Translated: CASRGTSGPSSYNEQFF. The variable domain in full, with the rest retrieved from reference TRBV28 and TRBJ2-1, is DVKVTQSSRYLVKRTGEKVFLECVQDMDHENMFWYRQDPGLGLRLIYFSYDVKMKEKGDIPEGYSVSREKKERFSLILESASTNQTSMYLCASRGTSGPSSYNEQFFGPGTRLTVL.

The genes are TRBV3-1 (or the pseudogene TRBV3-2) and TRBJ2-1; D may be TRBD1 (6 bases). Germline CDR1 and CDR2: LGHDT and YNNKEL (reference sequence). V gave up 4 bases and J gave up 3 bases, with 10 bases separating them. The CDR3 extends over 14 amino acids. The CDR3 DNA sequence: TGTGCCAGCAGCCCCAGGGGTATCTACAATGAGCAGTTCTTC. Translation gives CASSPRGIYNEQFF.

The chain links TRBV9 to TRBJ1-6; TRBD1 matches at 9 bases. With 0 bases clipped from V and 11 bases from J, the junction kept 9 bases outside the gene matches. Germline CDR1 and CDR2: SGDLS and YYNGEE. The CDR3 covers 16 residues. The CDR3 sequence: CASSVGGDRAQTPLHF. Written as DNA, the CDR3 is TGTGCCAGCAGCGTAGGAGGGGACAGGGCCCAGACACCCCTCCACTTT.

The genes are TRBV3-1 (or the pseudogene TRBV3-2) and TRBJ2-1; TRBD2 aligns across 9 bases. There are 15 residues in the CDR3. Germline V gene lookup returns CDR1 LGHDT and CDR2 YNNKEL (reference sequence). CDR3: CAVVAGEGSYNEQFF. The CDR3 region has the DNA TGTGCAGTCGTAGCGGGGGAGGGGTCCTACAATGAGCAGTTCTTC.

This clone was recorded a few times. V usage is TRBV10-3 and J usage is TRBJ1-5, with D uncertain. CDR1 is ENHRY, CDR2 SYGVKD, per germline. This CDR3 region has 13 residues. Trimming stripped 4 bases from V and 4 bases from J, with 8 bases between. The CDR3 sequence is CAISGEGNQPQHF. CDR3 coding DNA: TGTGCCATCAGTGGCGAGGGTAATCAGCCCCAGCATTTT.

The J gene is TRBJ2-7, the V gene TRBV12-3 or TRBV12-4; perhaps TRBD1 as D (6 bases). The ends were cut back, 4 bases at V and 1 base at J, with 8 bases in the middle. This CDR3 has 13 residues. CDR3 amino acids: CASSSGQSYEQYF. The CDR3 region has the DNA TGTGCCAGCAGTTCCGGACAGTCCTACGAGCAGTACTTC.

This clone was seen just once. The chain uses TRBV10-2 and TRBJ2-7, with 9 bases identical to TRBD1. The germline gives CDR1 WSHSY, CDR2 SAAADI. The CDR3 extends over 13 amino acids. The V gene end was trimmed by 6 bases and the J gene end by 5 bases; junction bases not matched to a gene: 5. The CDR3 sequence: CASSWDRENEQYF. The CDR3, as DNA: TGCGCCAGCAGCTGGGACAGGGAGAACGAGCAGTACTTC.

The chain carries TRBV19 and TRBJ2-2, with D hard to call. The V and J ends lost 4 bases and 0 bases respectively, with 9 bases between them. Germline V CDR1 and CDR2: LNHDA, SQIVND (reference sequence). This CDR3 region has 15 residues. The CDR3: CASSTGSANTGELFF. The CDR3 nucleotides are TGTGCCAGTAGTACAGGATCCGCGAACACCGGGGAGCTGTTTTTT.

The chain combines TRBV18 with TRBJ2-1, with 9 bases fitting TRBD2. CDR1 KGHSH and CDR2 LQKENI come from the germline V gene. V shed 3 bases and J 9 bases; nucleotides not matched to a gene: 15. The CDR3 contains 17 residues. The CDR3 DNA reads as TGTGCCAGCTCACCCTCCTGGGGCGGGGGGGCGGCGAGTGAGCAGTTCTTC. As protein: CASSPSWGGGAASEQFF.

The J gene is TRBJ1-5, the V gene TRBV7-2; 10 nucleotides line up with TRBD1. Trimming removed 5 bases from V and 10 bases from J; junction bases left unmatched: 8. Per the germline V gene, CDR1 is SGHTA and CDR2 is FQGNSA. The CDR3 is 14 residues long. The CDR3 here is CASSLGQGIVPQHF. As DNA, the CDR3 is TGTGCCAGCAGCCTGGGACAGGGGATAGTCCCCCAGCATTTT.

This clone was picked up one time. V gene TRBV11-2 combines with J gene TRBJ1-2; TRBD1 agrees at 9 bases. V dropped 1 base and J dropped 0; count of bases not matched to a gene: 3. This CDR3 has 16 residues. Germline CDR1 reads SGHAT; CDR2 reads FQNNGV. CDR3 protein: CASSLAGTGTNYGYTF. CDR3 in DNA: TGTGCCAGCAGCTTAGCAGGGACAGGGACTAACTATGGCTACACCTTC.

The V gene is TRBV7-9, the J gene TRBJ2-1; 7 positions agree with TRBD1. V trimming: 2 bases; J trimming: 3 bases; junction bases outside the gene matches: 4. CDR3 length equals 15 residues. The germline gives CDR1 SEHNR, CDR2 FQNEAQ (reference sequence). In DNA form, the CDR3 reads TGTGCCAGCAGCTTACTGGCAGGGGGCTACAATGAGCAGTTCTTC. Residues: CASSLLAGGYNEQFF.

The chain combines TRBV28 with TRBJ1-1; D gene unclear. The CDR3 is 14 amino acids. Trimming shortened V by 2 bases and J by 3 bases, and 10 bases separated the two germline ends. Germline V lookup: CDR1 MDHEN, CDR2 SYDVKM. The CDR3 sequence: CASSLGEGHTEAFF. CDR3 DNA sequence: TGTGCCAGCAGTTTAGGGGAGGGTCACACTGAAGCTTTCTTT. Full variable domain (remainder filled in from reference TRBV28 and TRBJ1-1): DVKVTQSSRYLVKRTGEKVFLECVQDMDHENMFWYRQDPGLGLRLIYFSYDVKMKEKGDIPEGYSVSREKKERFSLILESASTNQTSMYLCASSLGEGHTEAFFGQGTRLTVV.

The chain carries TRBV2 and TRBJ1-6; D possibly corresponds to TRBD1 (5 bases). This CDR3 has 15 amino acids. The V gene's germline CDR1 is SNHLY and CDR2 FYNNEI. V was shortened by 8 bases and J by 6 bases, with 17 bases between the two germline ends. The CDR3 is CASLTEGASNSPLHF. The CDR3 DNA sequence: TGTGCCAGCCTAACGGAAGGGGCTAGTAATTCACCCCTCCACTTT.

The chain couples TRBV27 to TRBJ2-5, with 9 bases matching TRBD1. The CDR3 is made up of 15 amino acids. In germline, CDR1 is MNHEY, CDR2 SMNVEV (reference sequence). V lost 6 bases and J lost 4; bases outside the gene matches: 9. The DNA for the CDR3 is TGTGCCAGCAGCCGGGGACAGGGCACTATAGAGACCCAGTACTTC. Protein sequence: CASSRGQGTIETQYF.

The rearrangement links TRBV2 to TRBJ2-2; a weak D match, TRBD1 (5 bases). CDR3 size: 14 residues. Trimming stripped 3 bases from V and 6 bases from J, with 11 bases between. In germline, CDR1 is SNHLY, CDR2 FYNNEI. The CDR3 sequence: CASSDWGQAGELFF. The DNA of the CDR3 is TGTGCCAGCAGTGACTGGGGCCAGGCCGGGGAGCTGTTTTTT.

This chain uses TRBV6-6 with TRBJ2-2, with TRBD1 as a possible D gene (5 bases). Germline assignment: CDR1 MNHNY and CDR2 SVGAGI (reference sequence). V lost 4 bases and J 5 bases, leaving 8 bases between the germline ends. There are 13 residues in the CDR3. The CDR3 loop reads CASSLDSTGELFF. CDR3 DNA: TGTGCCAGCAGTTTAGACAGTACCGGGGAGCTGTTTTTT.

This clone was detected only a few times. The chain recombines TRBV11-3 with TRBJ2-2; the D gene is possibly TRBD1 (6 bases). The V end was cut by 1 base, the J end by 3 bases, with 15 bases between. This CDR3 is 17 amino acids long. Germline assignment: CDR1 SGHNT and CDR2 YENEEA. CDR3 amino acids: CASSLASTGSDTGELFF. DNA of the CDR3: TGTGCCAGCAGCTTAGCCTCGACAGGATCGGACACCGGGGAGCTGTTTTTT.

The rearrangement uses TRBV5-4 and TRBJ2-5; D unclear. The V end was cut by 2 bases, the J end by 2 bases, with 16 bases between. Germline lookup yields CDR1 SGHNT and CDR2 YYREEE (reference sequence). The CDR3 is 16 residues long. CDR3 DNA sequence: TGTGCCAGCAGCTTTTATATCGCAGGCAGACAAGAGACCCAGTACTTC. Translating gives CASSFYIAGRQETQYF.

The V gene is TRBV15, the J gene TRBJ1-5; 7 bases are a match to TRBD1. This CDR3 has 14 amino acids. J gave up 3 bases and V 5 bases, and 4 bases lay outside the gene matches. Germline V gene sequence: CDR1 LNHNV, CDR2 YYDKDF (reference sequence). CDR3 region: CATSGGQANQPQHF. The CDR3 bases are TGTGCCACCAGCGGTGGACAGGCCAATCAGCCCCAGCATTTT. Drawing the rest from reference TRBV15 and TRBJ1-5, the complete variable domain is DAMVIQNPRYQVTQFGKPVTLSCSQTLNHNVMYWYQQKSSQAPKLLFHYYDKDFNNEADTPDNFQSRRPNTSFCFLDIRSPGLGDTAMYLCATSGGQANQPQHFGDGTRLSIL.

In this sample, this clone turned up once. This rearrangement joins TRBV5-4 to TRBJ2-3; 7 bases line up with TRBD1. Per the germline V gene, CDR1 is SGHNT and CDR2 is YYREEE (reference sequence). The CDR3 runs to 15 residues. V shed 4 bases and J 2 bases; nucleotides not matched to a gene: 7. DNA of the CDR3: TGTGCCAGCAGCGGAAGGGACAGCTCCACAGATACGCAGTATTTT. As protein: CASSGRDSSTDTQYF. The variable domain in full, with the rest retrieved from reference TRBV5-4 and TRBJ2-3, is ETGVTQSPTHLIKTRGQQVTLRCSSQSGHNTVSWYQQALGQGPQFIFQYYREEENGRGNFPPRFSGLQFPNYSSELNVNALELDDSALYLCASSGRDSSTDTQYFGPGTRLTVL.